This TCR beta chain derives from a study of OX40 agonist ivuxolimab in advanced cancers. In germline, CDR1 is SQVTM, CDR2 ANQGSEA. The V gene lost 7 bases and the J gene lost 11 bases, with 14 bases spanning the gap. The CDR3 totals 10 residues. Assay: immunoSEQ multiplex PCR; the TCRdb copy retains only in-frame clones and omits some. Among some 39,000 clones listed, roughly four fifths were seen once. The V call is TRBV29-1, the J call TRBJ1-1; no firm D call. Source: CD4+ or CD8+ T cells sorted from blood, taken in a trial of the OX40 agonist ivuxolimab. The receptor was isolated from an adult with an advanced solid tumor such as melanoma, head and neck, liver or kidney cancer. The CDR3 loop is CSGLEGSAFF. The DNA for the CDR3 is TGCAGCGGCCTGGAGGGAAGCGCTTTCTTT.